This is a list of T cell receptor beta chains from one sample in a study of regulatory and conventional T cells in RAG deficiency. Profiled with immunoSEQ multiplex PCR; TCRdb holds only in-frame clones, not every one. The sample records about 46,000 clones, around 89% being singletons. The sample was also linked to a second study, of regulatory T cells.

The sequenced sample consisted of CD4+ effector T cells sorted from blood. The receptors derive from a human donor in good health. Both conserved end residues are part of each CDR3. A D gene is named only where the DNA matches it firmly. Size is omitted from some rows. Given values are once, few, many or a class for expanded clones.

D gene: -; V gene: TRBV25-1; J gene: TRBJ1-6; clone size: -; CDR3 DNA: TGTGCCAGCGGTCCCCTCCAGATCTATAATTCACCCCTCCACTTT; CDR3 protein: CASGPLQIYNSPLHF
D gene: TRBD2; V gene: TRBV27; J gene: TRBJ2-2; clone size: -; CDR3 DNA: TGTGCCAGCAGGTCGGGAGGTAGGACCGGGGAGCTGTTTTTT; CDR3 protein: CASRSGGRTGELFF
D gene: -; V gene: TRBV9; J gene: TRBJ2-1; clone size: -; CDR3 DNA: TGTGCCAGCAGCTCCCATGGGTCCTACAATGAGCAGTTCTTC; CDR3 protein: CASSSHGSYNEQFF
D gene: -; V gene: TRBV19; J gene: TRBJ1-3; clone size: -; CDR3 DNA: TGTGCCAGTCAGGAGGGGGACTCTGGAAACACCATATATTTT; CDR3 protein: CASQEGDSGNTIYF
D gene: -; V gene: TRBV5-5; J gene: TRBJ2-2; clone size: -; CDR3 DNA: TGTGCCAGCAGCTCGCCATCGGCCGGGGAGCTGTTTTTT; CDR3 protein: CASSSPSAGELFF
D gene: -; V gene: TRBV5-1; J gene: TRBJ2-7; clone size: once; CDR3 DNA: TGCGCCAGCAGCTTGGACAGCACATCGTTACGTGAGCAGTACTTC; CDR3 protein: CASSLDSTSLREQYF
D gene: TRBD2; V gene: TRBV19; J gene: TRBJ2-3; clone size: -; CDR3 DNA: TGTGCCAGTAGTAGAGCGGGGGGCTTGACAGATACGCAGTATTTT; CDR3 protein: CASSRAGGLTDTQYF
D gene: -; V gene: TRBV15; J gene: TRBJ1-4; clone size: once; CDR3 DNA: TGTGCCACCAGCACAAGACCGGCCTCCAGACAGCTCACTAATGAAAAACTGTTTTTT; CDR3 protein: CATSTRPASRQLTNEKLFF
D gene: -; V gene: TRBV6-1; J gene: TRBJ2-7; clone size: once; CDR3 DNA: TGTGCCAGCAGTAAAACGACACCCCCCTACGAGCAGTACTTC; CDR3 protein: CASSKTTPPYEQYF
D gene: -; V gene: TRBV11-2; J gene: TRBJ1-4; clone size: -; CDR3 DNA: TGTGCCAGCAGCTTATCCCCGGAGGAAAAACTGTTTTTT; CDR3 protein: CASSLSPEEKLFF
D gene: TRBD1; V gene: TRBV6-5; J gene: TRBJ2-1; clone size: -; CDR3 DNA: TGTGCCAGCAAGGGGGCCAATGAGCAGTTCTTC; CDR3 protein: CASKGANEQFF
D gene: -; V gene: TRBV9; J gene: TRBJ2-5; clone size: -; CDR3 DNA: TGTGCCAGCAGCGTAGGTACCGCGGGCCCCCAAGAGACCCAGTACTTC; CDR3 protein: CASSVGTAGPQETQYF
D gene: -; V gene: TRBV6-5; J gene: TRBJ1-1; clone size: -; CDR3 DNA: TGTGCCAGCAGTTATGAAGGGGGCACTGAAGCTTTCTTT; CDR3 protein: CASSYEGGTEAFF
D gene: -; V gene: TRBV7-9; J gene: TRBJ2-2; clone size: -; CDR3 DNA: TGTGCCACCCATCAAGAGGCTATAAACACCGGGGAGCTGTTTTTT; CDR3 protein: CATHQEAINTGELFF
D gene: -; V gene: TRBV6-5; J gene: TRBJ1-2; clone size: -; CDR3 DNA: TGTGCCAGCAGTGATGGAGCCTTCTATGGCTACACCTTC; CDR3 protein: CASSDGAFYGYTF
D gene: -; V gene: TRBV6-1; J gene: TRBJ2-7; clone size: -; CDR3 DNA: TGTGCCAGCAGTGAAGCTTTTCTAGCATCCTACGAGCAGTACTTC; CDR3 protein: CASSEAFLASYEQYF
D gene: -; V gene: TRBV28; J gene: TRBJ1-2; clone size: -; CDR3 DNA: TGTGCCAGCAGTTTAAGGCTAGGCTACACCTTC; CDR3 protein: CASSLRLGYTF